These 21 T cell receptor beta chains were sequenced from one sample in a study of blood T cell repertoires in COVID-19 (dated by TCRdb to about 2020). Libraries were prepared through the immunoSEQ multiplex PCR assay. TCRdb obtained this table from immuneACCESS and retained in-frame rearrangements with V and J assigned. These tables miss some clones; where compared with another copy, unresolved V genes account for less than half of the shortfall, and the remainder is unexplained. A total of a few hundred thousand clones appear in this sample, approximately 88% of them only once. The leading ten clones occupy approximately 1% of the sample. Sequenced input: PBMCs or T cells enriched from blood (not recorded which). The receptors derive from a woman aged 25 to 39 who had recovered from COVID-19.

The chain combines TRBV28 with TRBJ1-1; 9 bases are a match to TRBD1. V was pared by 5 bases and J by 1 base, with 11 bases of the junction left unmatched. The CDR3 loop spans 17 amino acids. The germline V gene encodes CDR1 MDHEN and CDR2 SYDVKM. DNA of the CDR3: TGTGCCAGCAGTCTGCCGGGACAGGGACCCCAGAACACTGAAGCTTTCTTT. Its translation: CASSLPGQGPQNTEAFF. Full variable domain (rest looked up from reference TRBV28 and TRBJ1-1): DVKVTQSSRYLVKRTGEKVFLECVQDMDHENMFWYRQDPGLGLRLIYFSYDVKMKEKGDIPEGYSVSREKKERFSLILESASTNQTSMYLCASSLPGQGPQNTEAFFGQGTRLTVV.

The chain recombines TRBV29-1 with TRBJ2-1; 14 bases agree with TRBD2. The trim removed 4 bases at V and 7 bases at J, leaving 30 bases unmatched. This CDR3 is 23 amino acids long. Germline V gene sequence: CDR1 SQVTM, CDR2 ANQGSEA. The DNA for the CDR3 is TGCAGCGTTGCGGGACAGGGGGCCCTCATGCGACTAGCGGGAGGGTCAGTCCCTAATGAGCAGTTCTTC. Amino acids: CSVAGQGALMRLAGGSVPNEQFF.

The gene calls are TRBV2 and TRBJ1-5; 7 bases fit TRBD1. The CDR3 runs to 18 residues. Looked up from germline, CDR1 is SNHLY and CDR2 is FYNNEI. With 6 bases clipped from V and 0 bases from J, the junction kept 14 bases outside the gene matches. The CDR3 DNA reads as TGTGCCAGCAGACCACAGGGGTCCCCATCCTATAGCAATCAGCCCCAGCATTTT. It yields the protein CASRPQGSPSYSNQPQHF.

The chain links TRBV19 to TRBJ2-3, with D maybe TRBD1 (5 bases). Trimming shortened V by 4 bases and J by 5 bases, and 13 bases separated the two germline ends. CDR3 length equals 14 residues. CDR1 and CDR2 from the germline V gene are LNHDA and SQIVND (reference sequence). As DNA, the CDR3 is TGTGCCAGTAGTAAGACGGACATCAGAGATACGCAGTATTTT. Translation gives CASSKTDIRDTQYF.

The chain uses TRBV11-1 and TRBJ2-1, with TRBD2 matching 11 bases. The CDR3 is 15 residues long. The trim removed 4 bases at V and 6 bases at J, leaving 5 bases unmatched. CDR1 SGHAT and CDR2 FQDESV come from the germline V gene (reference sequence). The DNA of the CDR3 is TGTGCCAGCAGCTCCACTAGCGGGGGAGGCAATGAGCAGTTCTTC. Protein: CASSSTSGGGNEQFF. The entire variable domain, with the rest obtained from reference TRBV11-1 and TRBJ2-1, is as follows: EAEVAQSPRYKITEKSQAVAFWCDPISGHATLYWYRQILGQGPELLVQFQDESVVDDSQLPKDRFSAERLKGVDSTLKIQPAELGDSAMYLCASSSTSGGGNEQFFGPGTRLTVL.

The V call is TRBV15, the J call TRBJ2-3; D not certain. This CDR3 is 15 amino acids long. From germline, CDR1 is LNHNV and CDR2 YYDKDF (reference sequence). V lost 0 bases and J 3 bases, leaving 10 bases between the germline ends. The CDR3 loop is CATSRDFLVTDTQYF. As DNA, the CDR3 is TGTGCCACCAGCAGAGATTTCCTAGTTACAGATACGCAGTATTTT.

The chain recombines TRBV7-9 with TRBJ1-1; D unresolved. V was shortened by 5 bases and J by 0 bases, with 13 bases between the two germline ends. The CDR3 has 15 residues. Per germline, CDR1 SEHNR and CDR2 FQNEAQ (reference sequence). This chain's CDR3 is CASSAIRTMNTEAFF. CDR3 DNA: TGTGCCAGCAGCGCTATTCGGACTATGAACACTGAAGCTTTCTTT.

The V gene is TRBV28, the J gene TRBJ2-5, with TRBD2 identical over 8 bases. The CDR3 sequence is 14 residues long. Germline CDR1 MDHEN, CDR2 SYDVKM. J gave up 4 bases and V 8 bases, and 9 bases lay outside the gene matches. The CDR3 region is CASGSGELPETQYF. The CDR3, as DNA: TGTGCCAGCGGTAGCGGGGAACTTCCAGAGACCCAGTACTTC.

CDR3 DNA: TGTGCCAGCAGCTTGGGGCGGGACAGGGGGCTCCTTAATGAAAAACTGTTTTTT. Its protein is CASSLGRDRGLLNEKLFF. The chain uses TRBV11-2 and TRBJ1-4, with 12 nucleotides matching TRBD1. The V segment lost 3 bases and the J segment 4 bases; nucleotides outside the gene matches: 9. Germline-derived CDR1 and CDR2 are SGHAT and FQNNGV. This CDR3 is 18 amino acids long.

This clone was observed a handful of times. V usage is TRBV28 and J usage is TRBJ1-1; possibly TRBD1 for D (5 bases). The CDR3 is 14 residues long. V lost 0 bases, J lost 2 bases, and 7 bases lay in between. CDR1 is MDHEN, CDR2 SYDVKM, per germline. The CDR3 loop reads CASSLWGGNTEAFF. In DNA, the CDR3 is TGTGCCAGCAGTTTATGGGGGGGAAACACTGAAGCTTTCTTT.

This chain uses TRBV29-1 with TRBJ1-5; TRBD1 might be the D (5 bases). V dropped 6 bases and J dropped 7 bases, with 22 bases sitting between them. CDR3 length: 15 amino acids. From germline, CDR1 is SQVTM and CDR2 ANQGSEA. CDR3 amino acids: CSVLPAVPAGQPQHF. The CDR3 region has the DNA TGCAGCGTCCTTCCGGCGGTTCCGGCAGGGCAGCCCCAGCATTTT.

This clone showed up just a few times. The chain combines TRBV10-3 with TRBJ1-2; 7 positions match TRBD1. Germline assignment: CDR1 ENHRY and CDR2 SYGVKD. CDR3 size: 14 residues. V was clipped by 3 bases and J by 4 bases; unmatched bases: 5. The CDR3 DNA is TGTGCCATCAGTGACGGGACAGTAGCCTATGGCTACACCTTC. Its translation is CAISDGTVAYGYTF.

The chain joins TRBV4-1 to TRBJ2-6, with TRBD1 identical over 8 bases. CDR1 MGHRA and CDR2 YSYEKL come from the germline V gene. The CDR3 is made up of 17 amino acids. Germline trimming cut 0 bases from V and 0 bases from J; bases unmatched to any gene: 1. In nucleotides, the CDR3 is TGCGCCAGCAGCCAAGAGGGGACAGGCTCTGGGGCCAACGTCCTGACTTTC. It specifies CASSQEGTGSGANVLTF.

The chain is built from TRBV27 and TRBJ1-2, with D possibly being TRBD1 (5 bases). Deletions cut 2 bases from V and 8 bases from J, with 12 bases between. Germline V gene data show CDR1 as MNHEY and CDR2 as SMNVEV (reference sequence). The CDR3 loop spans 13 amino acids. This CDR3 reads CASSLTSRGGYTF. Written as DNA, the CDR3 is TGTGCCAGCAGTTTAACGTCGCGGGGCGGCTACACCTTC.

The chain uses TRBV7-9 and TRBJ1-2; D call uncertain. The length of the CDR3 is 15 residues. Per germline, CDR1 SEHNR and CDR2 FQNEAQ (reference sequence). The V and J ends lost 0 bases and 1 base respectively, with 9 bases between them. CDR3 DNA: TGTGCCAGCAGCTTAGCGATCGGGGTTAACTATGGCTACACCTTC. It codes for CASSLAIGVNYGYTF. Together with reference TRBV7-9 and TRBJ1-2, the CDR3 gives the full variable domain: DTGVSQNPRHKITKRGQNVTFRCDPISEHNRLYWYRQTLGQGPEFLTYFQNEAQLEKSRLLSDRFSAERPKGSFSTLEIQRTEQGDSAMYLCASSLAIGVNYGYTFGSGTRLTVV.

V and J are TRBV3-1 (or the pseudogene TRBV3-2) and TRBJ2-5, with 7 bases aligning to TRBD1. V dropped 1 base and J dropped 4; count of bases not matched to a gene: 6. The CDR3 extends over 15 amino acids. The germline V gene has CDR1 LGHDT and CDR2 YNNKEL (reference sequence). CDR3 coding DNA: TGTGCCAGCAGCCAAGCAGGGACAGAAATAGAGACCCAGTACTTC. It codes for CASSQAGTEIETQYF.

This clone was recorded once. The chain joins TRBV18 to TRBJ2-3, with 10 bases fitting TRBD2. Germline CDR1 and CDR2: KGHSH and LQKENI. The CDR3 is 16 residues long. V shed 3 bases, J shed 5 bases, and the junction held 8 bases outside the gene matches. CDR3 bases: TGTGCCAGCTCACCTCTGAGCGGGAGGGCCATAGATACGCAGTATTTT. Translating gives CASSPLSGRAIDTQYF.

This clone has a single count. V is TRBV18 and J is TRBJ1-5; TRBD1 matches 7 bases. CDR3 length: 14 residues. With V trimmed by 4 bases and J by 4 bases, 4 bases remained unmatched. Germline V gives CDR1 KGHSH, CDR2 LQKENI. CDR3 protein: CASSRSGQNQPQHF. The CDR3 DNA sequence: TGTGCCAGCTCACGTTCGGGACAGAATCAGCCCCAGCATTTT.

Written as DNA, the CDR3 is TGTGCCAGTGACACTAGCGGGAGGCGCGGTTTAATTGGGGAGCTGTTTTTT. Protein product: CASDTSGRRGLIGELFF. The genes are TRBV19 and TRBJ2-2; 12 nucleotides agree with TRBD2. V dropped 8 bases and J dropped 8; count of bases not matched to a gene: 15. This CDR3 region has 17 residues. Germline V lookup: CDR1 LNHDA, CDR2 SQIVND (reference sequence).

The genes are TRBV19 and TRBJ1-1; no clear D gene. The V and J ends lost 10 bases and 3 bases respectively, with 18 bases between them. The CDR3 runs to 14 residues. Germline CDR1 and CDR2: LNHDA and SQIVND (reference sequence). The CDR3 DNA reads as TGTGCCACCACGAACGCCCTAAAAGACACTGAAGCTTTCTTT. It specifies CATTNALKDTEAFF. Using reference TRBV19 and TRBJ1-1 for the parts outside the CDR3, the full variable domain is DGGITQSPKYLFRKEGQNVTLSCEQNLNHDAMYWYRQDPGQGLRLIYYSQIVNDFQKGDIAEGYSVSREKKESFPLTVTSAQKNPTAFYLCATTNALKDTEAFFGQGTRLTVV.

In DNA form, the CDR3 reads TGCAGGGCCCGGACAGGGGAGGGCTACACCTTC. Residues: CRARTGEGYTF. The gene calls are TRBV29-1 and TRBJ1-2; 9 bases fit TRBD1. Per germline, CDR1 SQVTM and CDR2 ANQGSEA. This CDR3 has 11 amino acids.